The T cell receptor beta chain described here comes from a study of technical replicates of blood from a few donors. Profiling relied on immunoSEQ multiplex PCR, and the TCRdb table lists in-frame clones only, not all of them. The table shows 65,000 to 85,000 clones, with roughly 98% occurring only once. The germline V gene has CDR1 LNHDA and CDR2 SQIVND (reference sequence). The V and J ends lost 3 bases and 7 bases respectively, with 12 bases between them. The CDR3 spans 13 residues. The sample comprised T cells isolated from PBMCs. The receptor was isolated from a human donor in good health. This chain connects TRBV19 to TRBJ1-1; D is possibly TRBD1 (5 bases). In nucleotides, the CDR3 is TGTGCCAGTAGTATTAATTGGAGGGGTGAAGCTTTCTTT. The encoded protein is CASSINWRGEAFF.